This T cell receptor (beta chain) comes out of a study of shared clonotypes between healthy human individuals. The donors were all Caucasian adults (living in Nashville, Tennessee). The study used approximately 90 million PBMCs per unsorted sample for genomic DNA. Roughly 27,000 T cell genomes, or 250 to 300 ng DNA, went into replicate PCRs of unsorted PBMC. The assay was immunoSEQ multiplex PCR, and TCRdb's table has in-frame clones only and misses some. The table records 450,000 to 600,000 clones, 79% of them present only once. Germline V gene sequence: CDR1 LNHDA, CDR2 SQIVND (reference sequence). The CDR3 spans 15 residues. V was clipped by 1 base and J by 0 bases, with 7 bases between them.

The TCR comes from a woman aged 40-49 years in good health. Some clones in this sample may be carry-over from other donors' samples. Sequencing input: PBMCs. The V call is TRBV19, the J call TRBJ2-1; D is undetermined. The CDR3 DNA sequence: TGTGCCAGTAGTATAGTCCCTGACTCCTACAATGAGCAGTTCTTC. This encodes CASSIVPDSYNEQFF.